The clone carrying this T cell receptor (beta chain) is labeled large (0.1 to 1%). Its specificity is not known. The data were taken from a study of vaccination and CD4 T cells after COVID-19. Treatment in this sample: 10-day PBMC culture with coronavirus spike peptide pools or control peptides (ViraFEST assay). Cultured CD4+ T cell DNA was sequenced using the Oncomine TCR Beta short-read assay. TCRdb itself ran the PCR reads through MiXCR, one entry per CDR3 protein. The sample includes 12,000 or so distinct CDR3 sequences, approximately 42% seen only once; the top ten take about 21%. The junction had 3 bases not matched to a gene; V was cut back by 1 base and J by 3 bases. The CDR3 loop spans 15 amino acids. Germline V lookup: CDR1 SGHTA, CDR2 FQGNSA.

What was sequenced was CD4+ T cells from blood, cultured in vitro. This receptor was identified in a human donor who had recovered from COVID-19. The J gene is TRBJ2-3, the V gene TRBV7-2; 8 positions agree with TRBD2. This CDR3 is CASSLVRLATDTQYF. CDR3 bases: TGTGCCAGCAGCTTAGTGCGACTAGCGACAGATACGCAGTATTTT. Full variable domain (outside the CDR3, taken from reference TRBV7-2 and TRBJ2-3): GAGVSQSPSNKVTEKGKDVELRCDPISGHTALYWYRQSLGQGLEFLIYFQGNSAPDKSGLPSDRFSAERTGGSVSTLTIQRTQQEDSAVYLCASSLVRLATDTQYFGPGTRLTVL.